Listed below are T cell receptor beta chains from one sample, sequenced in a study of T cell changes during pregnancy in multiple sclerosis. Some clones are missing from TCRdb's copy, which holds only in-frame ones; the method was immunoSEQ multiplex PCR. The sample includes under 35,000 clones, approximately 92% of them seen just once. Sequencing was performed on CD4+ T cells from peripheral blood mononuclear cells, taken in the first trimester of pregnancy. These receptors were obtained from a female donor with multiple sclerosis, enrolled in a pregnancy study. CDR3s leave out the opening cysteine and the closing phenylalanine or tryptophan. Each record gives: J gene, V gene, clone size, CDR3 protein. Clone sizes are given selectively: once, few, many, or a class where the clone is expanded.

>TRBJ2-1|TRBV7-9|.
ASSLSLASSYNEQF
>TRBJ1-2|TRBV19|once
ASSMSAGRVGYT
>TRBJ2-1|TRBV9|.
ASSVSDRAGEQF
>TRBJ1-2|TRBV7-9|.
ASSYGEDRFHGYT
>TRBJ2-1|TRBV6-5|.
ASSYPTGGVNEQF
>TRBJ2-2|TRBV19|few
ASTRGLNTGELF
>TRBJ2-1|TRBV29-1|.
SVEGGRGTSGGPSYNEQF
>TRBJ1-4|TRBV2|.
ASSDRLANEKLF
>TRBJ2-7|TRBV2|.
ASSEQGLGYEQY
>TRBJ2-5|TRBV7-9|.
ASRSRGGMETQY
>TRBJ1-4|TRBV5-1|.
ASSLVGTGSEKLF
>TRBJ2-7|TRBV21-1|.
ASSSGGNEQY
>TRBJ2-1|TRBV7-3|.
ASSNRRQRGGEQF
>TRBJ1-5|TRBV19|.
ASGPRAVYQPQH
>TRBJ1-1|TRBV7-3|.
ASSPGAGEAF
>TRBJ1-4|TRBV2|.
ASSDRGREKLF
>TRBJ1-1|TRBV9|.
ASSVGRTGVGEAF
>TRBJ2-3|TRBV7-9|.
ASSPGVGARSTDTQY
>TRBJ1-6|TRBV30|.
AWRWGGFGSPLH
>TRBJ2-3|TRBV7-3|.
ASSSTGPDTQY
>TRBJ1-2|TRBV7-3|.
ASSRGDGSYGYT
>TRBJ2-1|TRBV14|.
ASSQATPIVNEQF
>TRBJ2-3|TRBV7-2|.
ASTLRGWQGRDTQY
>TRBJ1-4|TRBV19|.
ASSTQGREKLF
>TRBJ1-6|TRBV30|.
AWSVGQGNSPLH
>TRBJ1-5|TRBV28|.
AIQRGGGSNQPQH
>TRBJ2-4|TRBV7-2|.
ASSVRQGAIQY
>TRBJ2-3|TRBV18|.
ASSRRGAEDTQY
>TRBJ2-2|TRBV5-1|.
ASSFRVGTGELF
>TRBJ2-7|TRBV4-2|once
ASSQAGTMDEQY
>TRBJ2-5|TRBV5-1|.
ASSLGQIAETQY
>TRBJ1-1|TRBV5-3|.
ARSLEESQAF
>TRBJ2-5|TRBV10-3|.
AISEAGTGVKETQY
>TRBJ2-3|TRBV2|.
ASSQTRTSGASQY
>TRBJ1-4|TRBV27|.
ASSPGTGVEKLF
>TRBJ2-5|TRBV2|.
ASSPGLAETQY
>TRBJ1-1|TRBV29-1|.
SAAGGWAMNTEAF
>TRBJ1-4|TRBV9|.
ASSVRGADEKLF
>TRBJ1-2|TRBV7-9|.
ASSFQYGYT
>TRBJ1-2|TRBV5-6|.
ASSSQGNYGYT
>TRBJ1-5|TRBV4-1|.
ASSSPPGTGSNQPQH
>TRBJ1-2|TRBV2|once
ANPRGLGYGYT
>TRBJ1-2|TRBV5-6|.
ASSLSHSYGYT
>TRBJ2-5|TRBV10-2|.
ASSGGVLETQY
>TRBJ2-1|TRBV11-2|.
ASSTGTSGGSYNEQF
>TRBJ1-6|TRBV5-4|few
ASSLPGAYNSPLH
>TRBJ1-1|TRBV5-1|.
ASSLAPGGRTEAF
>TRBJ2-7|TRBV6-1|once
ASSEALGQGYEQY